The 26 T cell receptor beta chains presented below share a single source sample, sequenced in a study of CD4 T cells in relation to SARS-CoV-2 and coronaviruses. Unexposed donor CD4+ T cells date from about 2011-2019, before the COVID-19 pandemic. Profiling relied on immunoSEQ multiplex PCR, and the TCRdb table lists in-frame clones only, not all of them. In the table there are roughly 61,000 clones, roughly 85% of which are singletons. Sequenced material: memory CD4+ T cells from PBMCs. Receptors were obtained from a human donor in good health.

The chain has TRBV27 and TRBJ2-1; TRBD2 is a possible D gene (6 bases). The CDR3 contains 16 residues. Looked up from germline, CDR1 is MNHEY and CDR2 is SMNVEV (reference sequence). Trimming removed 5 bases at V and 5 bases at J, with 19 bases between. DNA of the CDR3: TGTGCCAGCAGTCCGCGTCTACTGCGGGATCACAATGAGCAGTTCTTC. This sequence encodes CASSPRLLRDHNEQFF.

This CDR3 is CASSGDRVGTNEQFF. The CDR3 region has the DNA TGTGCCAGCAGTGGCGACAGGGTAGGAACAAATGAGCAGTTCTTC. V and J are TRBV2 and TRBJ2-1; the match to TRBD1 covers 7 bases. Germline lookup yields CDR1 SNHLY and CDR2 FYNNEI. CDR3 size: 15 residues. The V segment lost 4 bases and the J segment 7 bases; nucleotides outside the gene matches: 10.

CDR3 sequence (DNA): TGTGCCAGCTCACCAAGTCCGGAGGGAAGCGATACGCAGTATTTT. This sequence encodes CASSPSPEGSDTQYF. The rearrangement uses TRBV18 and TRBJ2-3; D perhaps matches TRBD2 (6 bases). This CDR3 has 15 residues. V was shortened by 2 bases and J by 6 bases, with 15 bases between the two germline ends. Germline V gene data show CDR1 as KGHSH and CDR2 as LQKENI.

The CDR3, as DNA: TGTGCCAGCAGCTTAGGGACTAGCTGGTCCTACAATGAGCAGTTCTTC. Translation: CASSLGTSWSYNEQFF. The V call is TRBV7-9, the J call TRBJ2-1; TRBD2 matches 8 bases. The germline CDR1 and CDR2 sequences are SEHNR and FQNEAQ (reference sequence). The CDR3 has 16 amino acids. J was trimmed by 1 base and V by 1 base; bases with no gene match: 3.

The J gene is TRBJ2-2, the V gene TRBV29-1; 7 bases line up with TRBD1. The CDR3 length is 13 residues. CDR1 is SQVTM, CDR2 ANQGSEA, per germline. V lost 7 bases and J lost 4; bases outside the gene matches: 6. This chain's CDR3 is CSATGTVTGELFF. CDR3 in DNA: TGCAGCGCCACTGGGACAGTCACCGGGGAGCTGTTTTTT.

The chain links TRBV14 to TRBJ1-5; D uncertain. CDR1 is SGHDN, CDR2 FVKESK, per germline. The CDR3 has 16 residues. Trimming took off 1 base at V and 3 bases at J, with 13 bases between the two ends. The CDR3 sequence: CASSQGTPMDNQPQHF. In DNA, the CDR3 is TGTGCCAGCAGCCAAGGCACACCTATGGACAATCAGCCCCAGCATTTT.

In DNA, the CDR3 is TGTGCCAGCAAGAGGGCGGAGAACACTGAAGCTTTCTTT. Translated: CASKRAENTEAFF. The chain couples TRBV2 to TRBJ1-1; no reliable D call. V shed 7 bases and J shed 1 base, with 10 bases lying between them. CDR3 length equals 13 residues. Per germline, CDR1 SNHLY and CDR2 FYNNEI.

The CDR3 here is CATSRALVADTQYF. CDR3 DNA: TGTGCCACCAGCAGAGCTCTAGTCGCGGATACGCAGTATTTT. The chain has TRBV15 and TRBJ2-3; D gene ambiguous. Germline-derived CDR1 and CDR2 are LNHNV and YYDKDF (reference sequence). CDR3 length equals 14 residues. V dropped 1 base and J dropped 6 bases, with 11 bases sitting between them.

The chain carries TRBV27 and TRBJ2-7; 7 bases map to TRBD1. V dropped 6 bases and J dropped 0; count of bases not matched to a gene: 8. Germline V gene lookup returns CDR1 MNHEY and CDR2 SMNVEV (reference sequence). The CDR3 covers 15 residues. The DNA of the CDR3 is TGTGCCAGCAGAATGACAGGGACGAGCTCCTACGAGCAGTACTTC. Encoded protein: CASRMTGTSSYEQYF.

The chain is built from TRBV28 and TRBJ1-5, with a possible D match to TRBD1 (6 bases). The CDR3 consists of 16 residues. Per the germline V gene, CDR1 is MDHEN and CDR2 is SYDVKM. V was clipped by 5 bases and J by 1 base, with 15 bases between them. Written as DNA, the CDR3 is TGTGCCAGCAGTGTAGGGGGGAGTAGAAGCAATCAGCCCCAGCATTTT. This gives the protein CASSVGGSRSNQPQHF.

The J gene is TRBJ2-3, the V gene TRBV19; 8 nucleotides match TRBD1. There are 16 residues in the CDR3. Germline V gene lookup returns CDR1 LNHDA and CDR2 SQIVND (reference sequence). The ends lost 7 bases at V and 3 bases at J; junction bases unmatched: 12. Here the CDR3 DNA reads TGTGCCAGTACACGCGCAGGGGGCAGTTGGACAGATACGCAGTATTTT. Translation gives CASTRAGGSWTDTQYF.

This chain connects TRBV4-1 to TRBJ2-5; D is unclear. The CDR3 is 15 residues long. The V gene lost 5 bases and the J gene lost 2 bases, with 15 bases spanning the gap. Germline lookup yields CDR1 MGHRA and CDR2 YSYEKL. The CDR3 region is CASSRKANTQETQYF. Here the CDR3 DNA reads TGCGCCAGCAGCAGAAAAGCAAACACTCAAGAGACCCAGTACTTC.

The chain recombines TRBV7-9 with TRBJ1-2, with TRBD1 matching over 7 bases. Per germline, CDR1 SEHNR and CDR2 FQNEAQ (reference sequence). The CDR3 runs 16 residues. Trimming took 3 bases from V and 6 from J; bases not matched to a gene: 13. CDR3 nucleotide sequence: TGTGCCAGCAGCTTGACCACCGGGACAGAAACCCATGGCTACACCTTC. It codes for CASSLTTGTETHGYTF.

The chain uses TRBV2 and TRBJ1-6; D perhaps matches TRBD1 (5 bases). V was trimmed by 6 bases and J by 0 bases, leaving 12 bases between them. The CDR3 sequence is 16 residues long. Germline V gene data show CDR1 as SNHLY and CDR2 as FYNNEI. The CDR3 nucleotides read TGTGCCAGCAGGGGCGGGGCAAGCTCCTATAATTCACCCCTCCACTTT. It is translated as CASRGGASSYNSPLHF.

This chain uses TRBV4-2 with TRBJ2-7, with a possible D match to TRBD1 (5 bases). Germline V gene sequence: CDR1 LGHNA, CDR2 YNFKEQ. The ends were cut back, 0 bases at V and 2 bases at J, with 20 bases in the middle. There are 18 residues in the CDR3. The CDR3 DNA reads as TGTGCCAGCAGCCAAGAAGTTGTCGACAGCCTAAACCCCTACGAGCAGTACTTC. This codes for CASSQEVVDSLNPYEQYF.

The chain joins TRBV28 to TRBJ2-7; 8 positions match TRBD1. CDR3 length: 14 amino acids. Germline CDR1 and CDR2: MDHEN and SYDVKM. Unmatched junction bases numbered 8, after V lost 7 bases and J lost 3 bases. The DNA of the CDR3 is TGTGCCAGCACCATTACCGGGACAGGCTACGAGCAGTACTTC. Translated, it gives CASTITGTGYEQYF.

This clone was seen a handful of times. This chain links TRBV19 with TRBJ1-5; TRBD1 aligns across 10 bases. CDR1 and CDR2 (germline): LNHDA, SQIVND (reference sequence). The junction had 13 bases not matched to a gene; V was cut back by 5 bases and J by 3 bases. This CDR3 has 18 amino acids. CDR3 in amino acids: CASSAFLRQGANNQPQHF. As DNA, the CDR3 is TGTGCCAGTAGTGCCTTTCTCAGACAGGGGGCTAACAATCAGCCCCAGCATTTT.

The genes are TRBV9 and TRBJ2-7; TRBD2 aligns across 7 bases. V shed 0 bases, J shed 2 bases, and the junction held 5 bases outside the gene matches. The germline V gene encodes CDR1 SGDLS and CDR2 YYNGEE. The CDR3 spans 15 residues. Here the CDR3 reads CASSVEGGTTYEQYF. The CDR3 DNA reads TGTGCCAGCAGCGTAGAAGGCGGGACTACCTACGAGCAGTACTTC.

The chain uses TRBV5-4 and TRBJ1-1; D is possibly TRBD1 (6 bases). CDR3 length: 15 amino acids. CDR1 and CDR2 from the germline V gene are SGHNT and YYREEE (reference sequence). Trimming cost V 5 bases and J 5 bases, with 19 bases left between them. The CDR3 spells CASRNFWNRETEAFF. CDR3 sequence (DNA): TGTGCCAGCAGAAATTTTTGGAACAGGGAGACTGAAGCTTTCTTT.

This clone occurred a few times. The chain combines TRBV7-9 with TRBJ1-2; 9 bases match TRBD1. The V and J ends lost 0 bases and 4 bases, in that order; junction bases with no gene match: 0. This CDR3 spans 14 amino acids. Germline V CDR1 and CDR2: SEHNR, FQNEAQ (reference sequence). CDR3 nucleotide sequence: TGTGCCAGCAGCTTAGCGGGACAGGGCTATGGCTACACCTTC. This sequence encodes CASSLAGQGYGYTF. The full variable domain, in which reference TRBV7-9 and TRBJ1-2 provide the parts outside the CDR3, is DTGVSQNPRHKITKRGQNVTFRCDPISEHNRLYWYRQTLGQGPEFLTYFQNEAQLEKSRLLSDRFSAERPKGSFSTLEIQRTEQGDSAMYLCASSLAGQGYGYTFGSGTRLTVV.

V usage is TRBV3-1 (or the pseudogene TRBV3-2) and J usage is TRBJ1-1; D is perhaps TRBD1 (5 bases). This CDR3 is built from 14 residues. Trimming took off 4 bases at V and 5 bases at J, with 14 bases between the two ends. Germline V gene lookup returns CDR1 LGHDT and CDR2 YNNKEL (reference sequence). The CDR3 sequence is CASSPPMKGTEAFF. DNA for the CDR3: TGTGCCAGCAGCCCTCCTATGAAGGGGACTGAAGCTTTCTTT.

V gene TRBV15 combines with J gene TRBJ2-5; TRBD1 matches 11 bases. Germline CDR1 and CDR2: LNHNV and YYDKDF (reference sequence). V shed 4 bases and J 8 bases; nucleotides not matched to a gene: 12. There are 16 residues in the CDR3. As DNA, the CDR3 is TGTGCCACCAGCAAGGGGACAGGGGGTCCGGGTGGAACCCAGTACTTC. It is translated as CATSKGTGGPGGTQYF. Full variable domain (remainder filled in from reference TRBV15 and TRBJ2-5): DAMVIQNPRYQVTQFGKPVTLSCSQTLNHNVMYWYQQKSSQAPKLLFHYYDKDFNNEADTPDNFQSRRPNTSFCFLDIRSPGLGDTAMYLCATSKGTGGPGGTQYFGPGTRLLVL.

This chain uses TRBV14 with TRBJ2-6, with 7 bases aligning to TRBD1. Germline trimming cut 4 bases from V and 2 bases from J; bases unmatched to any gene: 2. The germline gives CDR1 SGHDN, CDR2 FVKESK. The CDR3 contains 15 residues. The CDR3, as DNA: TGTGCCAGCAGCCCTGACAGGGCTGGGGCCAACGTCCTGACTTTC. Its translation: CASSPDRAGANVLTF.

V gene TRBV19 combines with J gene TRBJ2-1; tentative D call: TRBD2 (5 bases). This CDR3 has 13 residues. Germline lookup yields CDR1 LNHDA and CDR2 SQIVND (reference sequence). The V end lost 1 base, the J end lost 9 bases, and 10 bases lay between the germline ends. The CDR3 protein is CASSIGGYSEQFF. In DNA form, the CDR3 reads TGTGCCAGTAGTATAGGCGGGTATAGTGAGCAGTTCTTC.

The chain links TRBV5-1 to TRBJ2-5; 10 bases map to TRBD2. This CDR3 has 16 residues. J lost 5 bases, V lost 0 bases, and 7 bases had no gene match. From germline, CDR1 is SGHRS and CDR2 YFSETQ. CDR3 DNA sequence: TGCGCCAGCAGCTTGGCCGGGAATAGCGGGGGGGAGACCCAGTACTTC. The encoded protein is CASSLAGNSGGETQYF.

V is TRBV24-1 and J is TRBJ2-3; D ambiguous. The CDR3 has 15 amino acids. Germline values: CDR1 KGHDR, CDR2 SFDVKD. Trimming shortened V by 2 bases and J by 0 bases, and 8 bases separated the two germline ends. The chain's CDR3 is CATSDSKTSTDTQYF. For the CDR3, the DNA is TGTGCCACCAGTGATTCTAAGACTAGCACAGATACGCAGTATTTT.